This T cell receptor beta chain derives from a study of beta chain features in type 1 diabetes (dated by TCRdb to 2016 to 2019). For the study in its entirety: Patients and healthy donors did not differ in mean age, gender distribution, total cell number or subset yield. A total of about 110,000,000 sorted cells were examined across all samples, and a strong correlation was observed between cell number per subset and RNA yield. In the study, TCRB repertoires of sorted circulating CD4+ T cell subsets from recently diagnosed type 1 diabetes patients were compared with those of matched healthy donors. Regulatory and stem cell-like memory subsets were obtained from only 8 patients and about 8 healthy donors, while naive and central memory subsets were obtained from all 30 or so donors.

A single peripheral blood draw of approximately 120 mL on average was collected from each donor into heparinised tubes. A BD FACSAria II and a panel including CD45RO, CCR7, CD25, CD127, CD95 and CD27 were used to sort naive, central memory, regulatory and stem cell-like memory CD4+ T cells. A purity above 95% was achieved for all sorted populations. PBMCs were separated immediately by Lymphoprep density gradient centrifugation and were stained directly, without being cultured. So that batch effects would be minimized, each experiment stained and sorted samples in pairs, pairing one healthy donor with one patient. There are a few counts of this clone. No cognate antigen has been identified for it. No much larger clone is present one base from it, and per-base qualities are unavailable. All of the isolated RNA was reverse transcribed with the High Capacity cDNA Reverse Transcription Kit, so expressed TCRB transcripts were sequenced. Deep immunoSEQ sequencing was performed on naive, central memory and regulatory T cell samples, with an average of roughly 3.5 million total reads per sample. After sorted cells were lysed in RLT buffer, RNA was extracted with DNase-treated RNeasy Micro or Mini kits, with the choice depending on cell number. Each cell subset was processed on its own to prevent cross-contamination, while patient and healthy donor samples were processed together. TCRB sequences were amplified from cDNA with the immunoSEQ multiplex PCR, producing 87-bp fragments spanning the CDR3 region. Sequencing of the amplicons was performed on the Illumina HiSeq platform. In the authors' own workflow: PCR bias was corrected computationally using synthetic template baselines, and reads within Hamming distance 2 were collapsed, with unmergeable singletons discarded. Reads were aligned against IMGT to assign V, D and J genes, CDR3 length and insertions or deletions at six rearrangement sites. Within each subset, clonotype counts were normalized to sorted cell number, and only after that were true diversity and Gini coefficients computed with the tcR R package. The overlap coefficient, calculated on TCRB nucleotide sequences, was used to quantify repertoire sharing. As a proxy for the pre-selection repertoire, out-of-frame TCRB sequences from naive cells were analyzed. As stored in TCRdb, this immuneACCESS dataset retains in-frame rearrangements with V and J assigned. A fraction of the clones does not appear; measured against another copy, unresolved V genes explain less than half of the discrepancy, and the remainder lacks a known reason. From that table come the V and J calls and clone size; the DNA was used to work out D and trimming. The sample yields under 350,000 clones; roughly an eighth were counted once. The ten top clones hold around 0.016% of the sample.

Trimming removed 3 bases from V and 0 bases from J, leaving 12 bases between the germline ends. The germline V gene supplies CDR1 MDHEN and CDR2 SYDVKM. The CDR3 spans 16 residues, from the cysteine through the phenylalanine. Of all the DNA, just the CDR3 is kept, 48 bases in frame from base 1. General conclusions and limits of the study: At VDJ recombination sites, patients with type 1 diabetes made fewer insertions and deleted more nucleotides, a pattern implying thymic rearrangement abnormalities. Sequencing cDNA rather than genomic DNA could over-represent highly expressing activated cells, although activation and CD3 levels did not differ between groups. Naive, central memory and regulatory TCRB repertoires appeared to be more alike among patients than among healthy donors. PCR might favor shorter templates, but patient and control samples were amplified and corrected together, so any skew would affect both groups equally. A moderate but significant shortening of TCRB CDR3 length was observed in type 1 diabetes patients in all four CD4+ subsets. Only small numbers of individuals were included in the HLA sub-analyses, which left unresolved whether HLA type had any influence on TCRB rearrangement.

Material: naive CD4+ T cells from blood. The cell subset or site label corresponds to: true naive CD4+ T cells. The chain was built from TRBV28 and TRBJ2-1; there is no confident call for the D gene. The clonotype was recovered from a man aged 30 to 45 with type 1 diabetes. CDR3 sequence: CASSFGALSSYNEQFF. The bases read TGTGCCAGCAGTTTCGGAGCGCTAAGCTCCTACAATGAGCAGTTCTTC.